This TCR beta chain was recorded in a study of T cells during gluten challenge in celiac disease (dated by TCRdb to between 2016 and 2019). Background for the entire study: During the challenge, blood was drawn at baseline, day 6 and day 14, while duodenal biopsies were taken at baseline and day 14. On the Illumina MiSeq, single-cell libraries were sequenced paired-end 250 bp and bulk libraries were sequenced paired-end 300 bp.

What the study reported, not specific to this receptor: Across the 7 patients, roughly 11-44% of single-cell TCR-alpha/beta clonotypes seen at the latest time point had also been present at baseline, compared with about 52-55% in the bulk data. Gluten-specific T cells in the circulation reached a peak on day 6, and the day-6 repertoire appeared to be made up largely of expanded preexisting memory clonotypes. Only a couple of patients with many gluten-specific T cells had their challenge samples analyzed by bulk sequencing. Clonal expansion rose on day 6, as shown by reduced sample-corrected Shannon diversity of circulating gluten-specific T cells.

Blood cells were gated as tetramer-binding CD4+ effector-memory gut-homing T cells: CD3+, CD45RA-, CD62L-, integrin beta7+, with lineage markers excluded. To study recall of gluten-specific T cells, treated celiac disease patients who were on a gluten-free diet went through a 14-day oral dietary gluten challenge. An Aria II cell sorter was used to sort cells as single cells, and also in bulk when tetramer-positive cells were relatively plentiful. Peripheral blood mononuclear cells were isolated by Ficoll density gradient centrifugation and cryopreserved before staining. Before tetramer-binding CD4+ T cells were sorted, thawed cells were stained with a pool of PE-conjugated HLA-DQ:gluten tetramers that present immunodominant gluten epitopes. After HLA-DQ:gluten tetramer staining, the blood samples went through tetramer-based enrichment. This clonotype is large (0.1 to 1%). Within one base of it there is no much larger clone, and no base qualities were kept.

Library method: 5' RACE. Sequencing instrument: Illumina MiSeq. A modified SMART protocol was used to prepare bulk TCR libraries. Per the source publication's procedure: Selected pRESTO steps were used to preprocess reads, and IMGT/HighV-QUEST was used to assign V, D, J genes and CDR3 junctions. A bulk sequence was kept only when the sequence appeared in at least two replicates with 10 or more cumulative reads. In samples with more than 20 cells, repertoire diversity was estimated using an undersampling-corrected Shannon index. TCRdb handled the public reads itself, with Q25 trimming in fastp and clone calling in MiXCR, and kept productive beta chains. Identical CDR3 proteins give one entry, which carries the most common genes and DNA. TCRdb, not the original authors, processed these V and J calls. This sample comprises 200 to 250 distinct CDR3 sequences, 15% to 20% of them detected only once. The ten largest account for more than 50% of the sample.

Including the terminal cysteine and phenylalanine, the CDR3 comprises 14 residues. Here the CDR3 DNA is all that survives: 42 bases in frame from base 1. CDR1 and CDR2 (SGHRS, YFSETQ) derive from the germline V gene. Relative to germline, V is missing 3 bases and J is missing 5 bases, with 5 bases of the junction outside any gene match. The material sequenced was gluten-specific CD4+ T cells sorted from blood using tetramers, taken at baseline or on day 6, 14 or 28 of gluten challenge (not recorded which). The chain joins TRBV5-1 to TRBJ2-3; 8 of the junction bases match TRBD1. The receptor was derived from a male donor with celiac disease. The CDR3 here reads CASSWGQAVDTQYF. The DNA sequence is given as TGCGCCAGCAGCTGGGGACAGGCTGTAGATACGCAGTATTTT.